This T cell receptor (beta chain) was captured in a study of cytomegalovirus exposure and HLA in healthy donors (dated 2017 in TCRdb). Turning to the overall study: In an earlier analysis of 550 to 750 of the donors, 276 Gb of sequence data and roughly 100 million unique TCR beta sequences from roughly 190 million T cells were reported. An early release covering some 640 HLA-typed donors comprised 250 to 350 gigabases of sequencing data and tens of millions of unique TCR sequences. Of the approximately 400 genotyped donors, about 80% fell in the genetic ancestry cluster associated with self-reported Caucasian donors. The study aimed to test whether signatures of past pathogen exposure could be identified by cataloging public T cell receptors. The study profiled the T cell repertoires of 550 to 700 subjects by immunosequencing and related them to cytomegalovirus serostatus. In addition to the first cohort of roughly 700 subjects, a separate validation cohort of over 90 different subjects was used. To predict cytomegalovirus infection status, the study brought together high-throughput TCR immunosequencing, statistical association of individual TCRs with disease status, and machine learning. To study patterns of TCR occurrence, a later analysis re-analyzed previously published TCR beta repertoires from 600 to 750 donors and added high-resolution HLA genotyping. In the later analysis, no new phenotypic data were used to find candidate immune exposures; instead, reliance was placed on TCR beta sequences and their occurrence across donors. In an earlier analysis of 550 to 700 of the donors, high-throughput TCR beta sequencing was used to judge whether each TCR beta V gene segment behaved as functional or pseudogenic. Donor age, sex, ethnicity and CMV serostatus were compiled together with the repertoire data. In a later genetic analysis, genome-wide SNP genotypes for about three fifths of the 666 donors were used, and that subset was treated as a discovery cohort. All discovery cohort repertoires had been generated using a single sequencing platform. Class I and class II HLA loci were covered by the typing at four-digit resolution. The number of typed donors differed by locus: roughly 629-640 for A, B, C, DRB1 and DQB1; approximately 520 for DQA1; around 610 for DPA1; and roughly 470 for DPB1. Because of strong linkage in the cohort, five DR-DQ haplotypes were treated as single units for association and clustering. Across 398 genotyped donors of the cohort, an average of about 240,000 unique TCR beta nucleotide sequences per donor were sequenced, and 15% to 20% of those sequences were non-productive. Findings and caveats that apply to the study as a whole: The classifier was reported to diagnose cytomegalovirus status with high specificity and sensitivity in both the original cohort and the validation cohort. Strong co-occurrence of HLA alleles, especially DR and DQ, made assigning TCR associations to individual alleles difficult. V-gene and J-gene trimming of TCR beta chains was associated with a missense DCLRE1C variant in a later genetic analysis, and the association was replicated in an independent cohort. According to a later genetic analysis, donors in an Asian-associated ancestry cluster had fewer N-insertions in productive TCRs than the approximately 630-donor mean. In vitro tests confirmed that three of the cytomegalovirus-associated TCR beta chains recognize cytomegalovirus antigens. In a later analysis, the rate of TCR association differed among HLA loci, with DRB1 alleles having the most associated TCRs and HLA-C alleles having the fewest. Because counts were too low, fewer than 20 rarely observed V segments, including chromosome 9 orphons, were excluded from the earlier analysis of around 640 of the donors. Sequencing depth was assumed to be roughly uniform across donors in the presence/absence analyses, though that assumption may not hold. Specific HLA alleles were associated with some 15,000 TCR beta sequences at a false discovery rate of 0.05 in a later analysis. Linkage disequilibrium might explain the correlated functional status among segregating V segments, but an unknown experimental factor could not be excluded. A further reported finding was that TCR beta sequences accurately predicted the HLA-A and HLA-B alleles for most subjects in the first cohort. Because HLA typing was unavailable for some donors at each locus, only the typed subset was used in association tests. The authors suggested that the approach could potentially be extended to other disease states and immunological phenotypes. Only TCR beta chains were sequenced in this cohort, and the absence of alpha or paired-chain data limited detectable features. In a later analysis, several top co-occurrence clusters were reported to appear linked to parvovirus B19, influenza, CMV and Epstein-Barr virus. A total of 164 TCR beta chains were listed by the study as associated with cytomegalovirus. Some IMGT-functional V segments, including TRBV6-2 and TRBV6-3, could not be distinguished by the 87-base-pair reads and were therefore excluded. Across donors, most TCR sequences were observed very rarely, whereas some public TCRs were present in many individuals. A later analysis found that HLA-associated TCR beta chains were more clonally expanded and had lower generation probabilities than equally common non-associated chains. An earlier analysis of approximately 600 of the donors showed that most TCR beta V segments appeared in productive rearrangements either about 87% or about 30% of the time, which broadly matched IMGT annotations. A cluster of highly shared sequence variants was judged likely to be a technical artifact of the sequencing pipeline. A later analysis found that most CMV-associated TCR beta chains appeared HLA-restricted, with HLA associations seemingly driven largely by CMV exposure. For the cohort, immune exposure information was limited to CMV serostatus.

Regarding this clone: This receptor's antigen is unknown. No base qualities exist here, and no much larger clone lies one base off it.

Receptors were amplified or captured by the immunoSEQ multiplex PCR assay. The multiplex PCR relied on a mix of 60 forward primers for TCR Vbeta segments and 13 reverse primers for TCR Jbeta segments. The CDR3 region of rearranged TCR beta genes was amplified from genomic DNA by a multiplex PCR assay. The Illumina HiSeq System was used to sequence the amplified TCR beta libraries as 87-base-pair reads. The original pipeline was this. A later analysis counted approximately 76 million unique TCR beta chains across the 650 to 700 repertoires, and around 9.9 million of these chains were shared by at least two donors. Raw reads were error-corrected and collapsed into unique sequences with a nearest-neighbor algorithm that merged closely related sequences to remove PCR and sequencing errors. V, D and J gene segments were assigned by aligning CDR3 sequences to IMGT reference sequences. For a sequence to be retained, a match of at least six nucleotides to both a V gene segment and a J gene segment was required. A rearrangement was called productive if the CDR3 had no stop codons and remained in frame with V and J, and every other rearrangement was called non-productive. CDR3 was defined according to IMGT convention as the region running from the second conserved V-encoded cysteine to the conserved J-encoded phenylalanine. Sequences without an unambiguous match to a single V gene segment were excluded from the earlier analysis of a few hundred of the donors. In an earlier analysis of more than 500 of the donors, a V segment was called functional when productive rearrangements were above 56.7%, and segregating when the standard deviation between donors exceeded 5%. To diagnose cytomegalovirus status from the catalog of TCR beta chain sequences, a statistical classification framework was built. In a later analysis, V and J genes were assigned by comparing TCR nucleotide sequences against IMGT/GENE-DB human TR gene sequences. The TCRdist pipeline was used in a later analysis to assign CDR3 sequences and most-parsimonious VDJ recombination scenarios. In a later analysis, each TCR beta chain was defined by its CDR3 amino acid sequence together with its V-gene family, and reads without a unique V-gene family were excluded. To address suspected cross-contamination and a sequencing artifact, a later analysis removed over 500 highly shared, low-generation-probability nucleotide sequences. In a later analysis, a clonal expansion index was calculated for each public chain from normalized within-repertoire ranks of inferred template counts. In a later analysis, generation probabilities were computed using a VDJ recombination model fitted to out-of-frame rearrangements, and the results were checked against IGoR. Hypergeometric tests were used in a later analysis to score TCR-TCR, TCR-HLA and TCR-CMV co-occurrence, with a repertoire-size bias correction applied to the TCR pairs. False discovery rates were estimated in a later analysis by permuting HLA or CMV assignments 20 times. In a later analysis, co-occurring TCRs were grouped with DBSCAN, and TCRdist sequence similarity was added when clustering was performed within HLA-allele-positive subsets. Co-occurrence clustering excluded repertoires with fewer than 30,000 or more than 120,000 public chains, plus five with anomalous nucleotide sharing. TCRdb carries this immuneACCESS record with in-frame sequences only. Its versions omit some clonotypes, under half of them owing to an unresolved V gene in the studies checked, with the rest unexplained. V and J calls and clone size are those listed in that table; D and trimming were worked out from the DNA. A total of under 200,000 clones appear in this sample, roughly 77% of them only once. The ten largest account for approximately 2.3% of the sample.

The cohort consisted of approximately 690 healthy bone marrow donors. All cohort members were sampled while nominally healthy, although unrecorded immune exposures were likely present. The donor tested CMV seropositive and was one of the 289 seropositive cohort members. Every donor gave a peripheral blood sample, and the peripheral blood mononuclear cells from that sample were used for TCR beta sequencing. Genomic DNA extraction from the blood cell samples was performed with the Qiagen DNeasy Blood Extraction Kit. The germline ends are 6 bases apart after V is trimmed by 4 bases and J by 0 bases. CDR1 and CDR2 were assigned from the germline V gene as LGHNA and YSLEER. From the cysteine up to the phenylalanine, the CDR3 has a length of 13 residues. Here the CDR3 DNA is all that survives: 39 bases in frame from base 1.

The V gene is TRBV4-3 and the J gene is TRBJ1-1, and perhaps TRBD1 as D gene, on 6 matching bases. The TCR comes from a man in his forties or fifties in good health and CMV-seropositive. The sequencing input was PBMCs. The CDR3 reads as follows: CASSRGLNTEAFF. Here is the DNA: TGCGCCAGCAGCCGGGGGCTGAACACTGAAGCTTTCTTT.